The clone carrying this T cell receptor beta chain has only a few counts. TCRdb re-called the 5' RACE reads with MiXCR, one entry per CDR3 protein. The sample yields around 330,000 distinct CDR3 sequences, 11% seen once. CDR1 is DFQATT, CDR2 SNEGSKA, per germline (reference sequence). The CDR3 runs 12 residues. Trimming shortened V by 6 bases and J by 4 bases, and 12 bases separated the two germline ends. The data originate from a study of CD8 T cells in ankylosing spondylitis. The rearrangement joins TRBV20-1 to TRBJ2-5; a weak D match, TRBD1 (5 bases). The sample was blood, either unsorted or a sorted T cell fraction (not recorded which). The sequence derives from a female donor with ankylosing spondylitis or in good health (not recorded which). The CDR3 region is CSAGRALETQYF. The CDR3 nucleotides are TGCAGTGCCGGCAGGGCGTTAGAGACCCAGTACTTC.